This T cell receptor beta chain was profiled in a study of T cell repertoires in cytomegalovirus infection. The overall study: The authors used CMV epitopes that were HLA-C-restricted (recently identified) and HLA-B-restricted (well studied). An indication of both CMV infection and matching HLA type came from public TCR beta signatures.

CDR1 KGHSH and CDR2 LQKENI come from the germline V gene. The CDR3 totals 15 residues. The V end lost 1 base, the J end lost 3 bases, and 10 bases lay between the germline ends. TCRdb recomputed calls from the reads with MiXCR, one row per CDR3 protein. This table holds hundreds of thousands of distinct CDR3 sequences, approximately 40% found once. Study-wide results and caveats: Individuals carrying CMV plus the relevant HLA were identified by cumulative frequency of public TCR beta families. CMV-specific TCR beta clonotypes restricted by HLA-C dominated the ex vivo response.

For this clonotype: Its target is not known.

The receptor comes from a human donor in good health (CMV status not recorded). Some clones in this sample may be carry-over from other donors' samples. The sample consisted of cultured PBMCs, taken from culture after CMV antigen stimulation. The chain uses TRBV18 and TRBJ1-5; D might be TRBD1 (5 bases). The CDR3 spells CASSPLRAPNQPQHF. The CDR3 DNA sequence: TGTGCCAGCTCACCACTCAGGGCTCCCAATCAGCCCCAGCATTTT.